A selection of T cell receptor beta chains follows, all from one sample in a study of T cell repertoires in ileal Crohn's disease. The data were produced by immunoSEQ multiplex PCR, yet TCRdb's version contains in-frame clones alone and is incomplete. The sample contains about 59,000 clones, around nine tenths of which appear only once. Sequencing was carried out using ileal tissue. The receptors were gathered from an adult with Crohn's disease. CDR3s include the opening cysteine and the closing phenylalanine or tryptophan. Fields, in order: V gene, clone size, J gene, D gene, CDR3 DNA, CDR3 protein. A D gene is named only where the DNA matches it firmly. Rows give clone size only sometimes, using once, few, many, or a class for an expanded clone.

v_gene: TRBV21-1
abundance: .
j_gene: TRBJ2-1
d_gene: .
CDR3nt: TGTGCCAGCAGCAAAGCGCTACCCGGGACAGACTGCAATGAGCAGTTCTTC
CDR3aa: CASSKALPGTDCNEQFF

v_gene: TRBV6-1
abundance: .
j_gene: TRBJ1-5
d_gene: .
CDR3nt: TGTGCCAGCAGTGAATTGGTCGCAGACAATCAGCCCCAGCATTTT
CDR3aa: CASSELVADNQPQHF

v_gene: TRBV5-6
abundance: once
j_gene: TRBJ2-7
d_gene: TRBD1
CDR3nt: TGTGCCAGCAGCCCGACCGGGACAGCCTCCTACGAGCAGTACTTC
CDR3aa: CASSPTGTASYEQYF

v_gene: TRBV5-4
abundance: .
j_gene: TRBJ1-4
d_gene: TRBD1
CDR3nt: TGTGCCAGCAGCCAGAACATGGGACAGGGGGACGAAAAACTGTTTTTT
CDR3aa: CASSQNMGQGDEKLFF

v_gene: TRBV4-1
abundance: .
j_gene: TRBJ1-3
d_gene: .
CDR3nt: TGCGCCAGCAGCCAAGATTCACTGGAGTTAAGTGGTGGAAACACCATATATTTT
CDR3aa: CASSQDSLELSGGNTIYF

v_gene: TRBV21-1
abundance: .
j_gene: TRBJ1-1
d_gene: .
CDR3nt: TGTGCCAGCAAGCAATTTCGGACAGCGAACACTGAAGCTTTCTTT
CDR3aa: CASKQFRTANTEAFF

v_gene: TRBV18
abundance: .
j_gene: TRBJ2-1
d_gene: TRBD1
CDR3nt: TGTGCCAGCTCACCGAGTGTGGGACAGGGTTTTACGGAGCAGTTCTTC
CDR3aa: CASSPSVGQGFTEQFF

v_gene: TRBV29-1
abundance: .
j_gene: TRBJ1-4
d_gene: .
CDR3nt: TGCAGCGTTGATATGCAGGGTGAAAAACTGTTTTTT
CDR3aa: CSVDMQGEKLFF

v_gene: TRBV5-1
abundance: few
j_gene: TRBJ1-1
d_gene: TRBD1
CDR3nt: TGCGCCAGCAGCTTGGGGACAGGGGATGAAGCTTTCTTT
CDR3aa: CASSLGTGDEAFF

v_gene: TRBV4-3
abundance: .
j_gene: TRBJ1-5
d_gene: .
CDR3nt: TGCGCCAGCAGCCCAGACAGTAGCAATCAGCCCCAGCATTTT
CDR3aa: CASSPDSSNQPQHF

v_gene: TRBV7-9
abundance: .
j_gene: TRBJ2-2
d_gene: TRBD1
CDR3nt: TGTGCCAGCAGCCCGACAGGGACCGGGGAGCTGTTTTTT
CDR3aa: CASSPTGTGELFF

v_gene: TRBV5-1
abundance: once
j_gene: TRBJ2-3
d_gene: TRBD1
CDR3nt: TGCGCCAGCAGTTCCCGTGCCGGGACAGGGGAAGATACGCAGTATTTT
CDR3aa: CASSSRAGTGEDTQYF

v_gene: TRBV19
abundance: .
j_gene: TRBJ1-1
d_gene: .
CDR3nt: TGTGCCAGTACTGGGGGAGGGGGCACTGAAGCTTTCTTT
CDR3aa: CASTGGGGTEAFF

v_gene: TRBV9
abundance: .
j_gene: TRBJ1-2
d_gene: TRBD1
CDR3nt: TGTGCCAGCAGAGACCGGGACAGGCAACATGGCTACACCTTC
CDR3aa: CASRDRDRQHGYTF

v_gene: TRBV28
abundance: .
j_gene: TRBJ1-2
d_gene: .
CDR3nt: TGTGCCAGCAGTTTATCCGGGACGGAGGGTTACTATGGCTACACCTTC
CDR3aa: CASSLSGTEGYYGYTF

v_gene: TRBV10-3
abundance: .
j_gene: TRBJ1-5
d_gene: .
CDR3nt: TGTGCCATCAGTGCAAGCAGGGACAATCAGCCCCAGCATTTT
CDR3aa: CAISASRDNQPQHF

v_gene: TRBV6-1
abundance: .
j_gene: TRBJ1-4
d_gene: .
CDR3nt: TGTGCCAGCGCCCCCCGGTGGGAAAAACTGTTTTTT
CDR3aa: CASAPRWEKLFF

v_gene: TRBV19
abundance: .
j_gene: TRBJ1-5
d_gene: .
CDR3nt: TGTGCCAGTAGTGATAGCTGGGGGGGCGGTGGAAATCAGCCCCAGCATTTT
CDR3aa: CASSDSWGGGGNQPQHF

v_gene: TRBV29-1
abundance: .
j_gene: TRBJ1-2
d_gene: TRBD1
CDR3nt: TGCAGCGTCTCTAACGGGACAGGGGGCATTGGCTACACCTTC
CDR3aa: CSVSNGTGGIGYTF

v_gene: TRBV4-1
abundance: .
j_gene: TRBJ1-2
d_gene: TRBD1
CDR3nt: TGCGCCAGCAGCCTCCAAACGGGGGTCGGGACAGAAGGCTACACCTTC
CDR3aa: CASSLQTGVGTEGYTF

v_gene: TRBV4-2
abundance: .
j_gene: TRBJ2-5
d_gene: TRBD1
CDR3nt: TGTGCCAGCAGCCAAGCCGACAGGGGAGAGACCCAGTACTTC
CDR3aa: CASSQADRGETQYF

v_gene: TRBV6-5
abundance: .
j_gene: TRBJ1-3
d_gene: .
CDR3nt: TGTGCCAGCAGTAATAGCGGAAACACCATATATTTT
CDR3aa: CASSNSGNTIYF

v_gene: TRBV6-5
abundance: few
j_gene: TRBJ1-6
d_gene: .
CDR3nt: TGTGCCAGCAGAGTGGAACAGGGATATTCACCCCTCCACTTT
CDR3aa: CASRVEQGYSPLHF

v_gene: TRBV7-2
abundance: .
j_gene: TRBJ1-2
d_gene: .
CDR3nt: TGTGCCAGCAGCTTAGTAGGACTCAACTCTGGAGATGGCTACACCTTC
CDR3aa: CASSLVGLNSGDGYTF

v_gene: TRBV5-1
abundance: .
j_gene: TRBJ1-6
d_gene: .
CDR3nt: TGCGCCAGCAGCCCCGGATCGGGACAACCAAATAATTCACCCCTCCACTTT
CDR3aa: CASSPGSGQPNNSPLHF

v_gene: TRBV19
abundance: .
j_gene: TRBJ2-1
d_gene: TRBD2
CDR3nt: TGTGCCAGTAGAAGCGGGGGGGGTGCGCAGTTCTTC
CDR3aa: CASRSGGGAQFF

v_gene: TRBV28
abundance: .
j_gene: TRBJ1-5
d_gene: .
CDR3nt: TGTGCCAGCAGTTTTCGAGGAGGGGCAAATCAGCCCCAGCATTTT
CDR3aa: CASSFRGGANQPQHF

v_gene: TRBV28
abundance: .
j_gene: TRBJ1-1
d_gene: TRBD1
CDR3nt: TGTGCCAGCAGCTTCCTTCCGGGACAGGGGGCGGACACTGAAGCTTTCTTT
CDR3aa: CASSFLPGQGADTEAFF